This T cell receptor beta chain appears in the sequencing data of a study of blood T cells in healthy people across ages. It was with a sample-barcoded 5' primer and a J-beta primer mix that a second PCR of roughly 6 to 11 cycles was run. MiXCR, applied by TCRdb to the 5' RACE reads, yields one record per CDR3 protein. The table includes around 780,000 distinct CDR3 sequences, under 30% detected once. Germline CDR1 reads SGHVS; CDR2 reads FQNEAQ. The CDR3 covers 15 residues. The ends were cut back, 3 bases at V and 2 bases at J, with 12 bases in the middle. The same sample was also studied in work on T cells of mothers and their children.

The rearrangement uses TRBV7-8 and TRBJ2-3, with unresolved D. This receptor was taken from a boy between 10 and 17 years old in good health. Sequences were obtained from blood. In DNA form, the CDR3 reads TGTGCCAGCAGCTTGTCTGCCCCCGTCACAGATACGCAGTATTTT. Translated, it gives CASSLSAPVTDTQYF. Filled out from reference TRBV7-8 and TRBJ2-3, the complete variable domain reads GAGVSQSPRYKVAKRGQDVALRCDPISGHVSLFWYQQALGQGPEFLTYFQNEAQLDKSGLPSDRFFAERPEGSVSTLKIQRTQQEDSAVYLCASSLSAPVTDTQYFGPGTRLTVL.